The 17 T cell receptor beta chains listed next were all sequenced from one sample in a study of blood T cell repertoires in COVID-19. TCRdb's table, derived via immunoSEQ multiplex PCR, lists solely in-frame clones and lacks some. The table lists about 160,000 clones, approximately 91% of them singletons, with about 2.5% in the top ten. The sequenced sample was peripheral blood. The source of these receptors is a man aged 18 to 29 with acute or convalescent COVID-19.

The chain has TRBV19 and TRBJ2-6, with 8 nucleotides matching TRBD1. Germline CDR1 reads LNHDA; CDR2 reads SQIVND (reference sequence). The length of the CDR3 is 19 residues. J was trimmed by 0 bases and V by 0 bases; bases with no gene match: 7. The CDR3 sequence is CASSIEAGGADSGANVLTF. In DNA form, the CDR3 reads TGTGCCAGTAGTATAGAAGCAGGGGGCGCCGACTCTGGGGCCAACGTCCTGACTTTC.

The rearrangement links TRBV6-5 to TRBJ2-7; D call uncertain. V lost 3 bases and J 0 bases, leaving 3 bases between the germline ends. Per the germline V gene, CDR1 is MNHEY and CDR2 is SVGAGI. The CDR3 contains 12 residues. The CDR3 sequence is CASSYSSYEQYF. DNA for the CDR3: TGTGCCAGCAGTTATAGCTCCTACGAGCAGTACTTC.

The chain joins TRBV5-1 to TRBJ1-6; D unresolved. Germline V gene lookup returns CDR1 SGHRS and CDR2 YFSETQ. V shed 0 bases and J shed 8 bases, with 6 bases lying between them. This CDR3 spans 13 amino acids. Written as DNA, the CDR3 is TGCGCCAGCAGCTTGGTTATTGATTCACCCCTCCACTTT. As protein: CASSLVIDSPLHF. Filled out from reference TRBV5-1 and TRBJ1-6, the complete variable domain reads KAGVTQTPRYLIKTRGQQVTLSCSPISGHRSVSWYQQTPGQGLQFLFEYFSETQRNKGNFPGRFSGRQFSNSRSEMNVSTLELGDSALYLCASSLVIDSPLHFGNGTRLTVT.

This clone was counted once. The chain couples TRBV7-9 to TRBJ2-7, with D possibly TRBD2 on 6 matching bases. Germline CDR1 SEHNR, CDR2 FQNEAQ (reference sequence). V was trimmed by 5 bases and J by 4 bases, leaving 12 bases between them. This CDR3 region has 13 residues. This CDR3 reads CASSPGGSYEQYF. The DNA for the CDR3 is TGTGCCAGCAGCCCCGGAGGGTCGTACGAGCAGTACTTC.

The CDR3 region is CASSLTSGGYEQYF. The CDR3 DNA reads TGTGCCAGTAGTCTCACTAGCGGGGGTTACGAGCAGTACTTC. V gene TRBV19 combines with J gene TRBJ2-7, with 11 positions matching TRBD2. The ends lost 5 bases at V and 4 bases at J; junction bases unmatched: 4. CDR1 and CDR2 from the germline V gene are LNHDA and SQIVND (reference sequence). The CDR3 runs 14 residues.

The chain couples TRBV5-4 to TRBJ2-3, with 8 bases aligning to TRBD1. This CDR3 region has 17 residues. The V gene end was trimmed by 4 bases and the J gene end by 2 bases; junction bases not matched to a gene: 12. Germline V lookup: CDR1 SGHNT, CDR2 YYREEE (reference sequence). The CDR3 loop is CASSPYRTGRVTDTQYF. The CDR3 DNA reads as TGTGCCAGCAGCCCCTACAGGACAGGGCGGGTCACAGATACGCAGTATTTT.

The V call is TRBV18, the J call TRBJ2-3; D is unclear. Germline V CDR1 and CDR2: KGHSH, LQKENI. There are 14 residues in the CDR3. The V end lost 0 bases, the J end lost 2 bases, and 6 bases lay between the germline ends. CDR3 in amino acids: CASSPPSTTDTQYF. In DNA form, the CDR3 reads TGTGCCAGCTCACCACCCTCTACCACAGATACGCAGTATTTT. Supplemented by reference TRBV18 and TRBJ2-3, the full variable domain reads NAGVMQNPRHLVRRRGQEARLRCSPMKGHSHVYWYRQLPEEGLKFMVYLQKENIIDESGMPKERFSAEFPKEGPSILRIQQVVRGDSAAYFCASSPPSTTDTQYFGPGTRLTVL.

Only a few counts were recorded for this clone. In DNA form, the CDR3 reads TGTGCCAGCAGTTTATCGTCGGTCCTGAACACTGAAGCTTTCTTT. Amino acid sequence: CASSLSSVLNTEAFF. The chain combines TRBV27 with TRBJ1-1; the D is unclear. With 0 bases removed from V and 0 bases from J, the gap between germline ends came to 8 bases. CDR3 length: 15 residues. CDR1 MNHEY and CDR2 SMNVEV come from the germline V gene (reference sequence).

The J gene is TRBJ1-4, the V gene TRBV27, with 10 bases aligning to TRBD1. Germline V CDR1 and CDR2: MNHEY, SMNVEV (reference sequence). CDR3 length: 17 residues. J lost 6 bases, V lost 3 bases, and 10 bases had no gene match. In nucleotides, the CDR3 is TGTGCCAGCAGTTTCGGACAGGGGGGGGTAGTGGATGAAAAACTGTTTTTT. This sequence encodes CASSFGQGGVVDEKLFF.

Here the CDR3 reads CASSSPKIGTGGGYTF. The CDR3 bases are TGTGCCAGCAGTTCCCCTAAGATCGGGACAGGGGGCGGCTACACCTTC. The gene calls are TRBV6-5 and TRBJ1-2; TRBD1 matches at 12 bases. With V trimmed by 4 bases and J by 8 bases, 11 bases remained unmatched. Germline V gives CDR1 MNHEY, CDR2 SVGAGI. There are 16 residues in the CDR3.

The chain uses TRBV4-1 and TRBJ1-2; D gene unclear. Per the germline V gene, CDR1 is MGHRA and CDR2 is YSYEKL. V was clipped by 0 bases and J by 7 bases, with 12 bases between them. The CDR3 totals 14 residues. DNA for the CDR3: TGCGCCAGCAGCCAAGATGGGCAGGAAGGTGGCTACACCTTC. It specifies CASSQDGQEGGYTF.

The V gene is TRBV7-9, the J gene TRBJ1-2; maybe TRBD1 (5 bases). The CDR3 length is 16 residues. The ends were cut back, 1 base at V and 4 bases at J, with 16 bases in the middle. Germline V lookup: CDR1 SEHNR, CDR2 FQNEAQ (reference sequence). The DNA of the CDR3 is TGTGCCAGCAGCTTAGGAGGGTTGGGACTGACCTATGGCTACACCTTC. Translation gives CASSLGGLGLTYGYTF.

This chain joins TRBV19 and TRBJ1-3, with 7 bases lining up with TRBD1. From germline, CDR1 is LNHDA and CDR2 SQIVND (reference sequence). The CDR3 runs 18 residues. Trimming cost V 7 bases and J 0 bases; bases outside gene matches: 15. In DNA, the CDR3 is TGTGCCAGTAATGGGGACAGCGGTAAGGGTAACTCTGGAAACACCATATATTTT. Protein product: CASNGDSGKGNSGNTIYF.

V and J are TRBV9 and TRBJ2-7; tentative D call: TRBD1 (6 bases). Germline V gene lookup returns CDR1 SGDLS and CDR2 YYNGEE. CDR3 length: 15 residues. Trimming removed 0 bases from V and 3 bases from J, with 13 bases in between. CDR3 residues: CASSVEVGAHYEQYF. The CDR3 nucleotides are TGTGCCAGCAGCGTAGAGGTGGGGGCGCACTACGAGCAGTACTTC.

The CDR3 region has the DNA TGCGCCAGCAGCTTGGATGGGGCCGAGAACACTGAAGCTTTCTTT. Amino acid sequence: CASSLDGAENTEAFF. The chain couples TRBV5-1 to TRBJ1-1, with D tentatively TRBD1 (5 bases). Trimming removed 0 bases at V and 1 base at J, with 10 bases between. The germline V gene encodes CDR1 SGHRS and CDR2 YFSETQ. This CDR3 comprises 15 residues.

Here the CDR3 reads CASGLRGGRYGTEAFF. The CDR3 DNA reads as TGTGCTAGTGGTTTAAGGGGGGGCAGGTATGGCACTGAAGCTTTCTTT. The J gene is TRBJ1-1, the V gene TRBV12-5; D perhaps matches TRBD1 (6 bases). V lost 3 bases and J 4 bases, leaving 18 bases between the germline ends. This CDR3 region has 16 residues. Germline V gives CDR1 LGHNT, CDR2 FRNRAP.

The chain recombines TRBV27 with TRBJ1-6; 10 bases fit TRBD1. This CDR3 is built from 19 residues. The junction had 10 bases not matched to a gene; V was cut back by 5 bases and J by 0 bases. In germline, CDR1 is MNHEY, CDR2 SMNVEV (reference sequence). CDR3 bases: TGTGCCAGCAGTCCAGGGACAGGGGAACCGAGCTCCTATAATTCACCCCTCCACTTT. It translates to CASSPGTGEPSSYNSPLHF.